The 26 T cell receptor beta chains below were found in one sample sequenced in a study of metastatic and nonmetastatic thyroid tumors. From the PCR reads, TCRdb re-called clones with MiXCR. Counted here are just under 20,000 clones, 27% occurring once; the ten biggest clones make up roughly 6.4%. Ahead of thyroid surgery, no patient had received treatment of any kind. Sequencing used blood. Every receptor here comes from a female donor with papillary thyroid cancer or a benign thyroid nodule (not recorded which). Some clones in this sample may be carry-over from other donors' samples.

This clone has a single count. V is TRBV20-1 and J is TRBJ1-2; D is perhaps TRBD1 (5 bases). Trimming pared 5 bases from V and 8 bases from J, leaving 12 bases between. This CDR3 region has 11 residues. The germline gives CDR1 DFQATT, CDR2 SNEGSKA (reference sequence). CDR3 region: CSAGTVRGYTF. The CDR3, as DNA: TGCAGTGCTGGGACGGTTCGGGGCTACACCTTC.

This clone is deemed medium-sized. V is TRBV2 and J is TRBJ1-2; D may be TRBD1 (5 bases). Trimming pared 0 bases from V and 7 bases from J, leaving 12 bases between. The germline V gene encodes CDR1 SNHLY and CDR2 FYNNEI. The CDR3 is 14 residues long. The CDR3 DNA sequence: TGTGCCAGCAGTGAAGCGACAGCAGGTTTTGGCTACACCTTC. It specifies CASSEATAGFGYTF. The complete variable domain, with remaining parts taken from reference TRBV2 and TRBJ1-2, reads EPEVTQTPSHQVTQMGQEVILRCVPISNHLYFYWYRQILGQKVEFLVSFYNNEISEKSEIFDDQFSVERPDGSNFTLKIRSTKLEDSAMYFCASSEATAGFGYTFGSGTRLTVV.

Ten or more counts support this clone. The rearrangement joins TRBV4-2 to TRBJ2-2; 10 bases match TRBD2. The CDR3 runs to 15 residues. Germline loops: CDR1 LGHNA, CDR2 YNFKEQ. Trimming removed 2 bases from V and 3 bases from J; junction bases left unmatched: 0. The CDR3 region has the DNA TGTGCCAGCAGCCAACTAGCGGGAGACACCGGGGAGCTGTTTTTT. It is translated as CASSQLAGDTGELFF.

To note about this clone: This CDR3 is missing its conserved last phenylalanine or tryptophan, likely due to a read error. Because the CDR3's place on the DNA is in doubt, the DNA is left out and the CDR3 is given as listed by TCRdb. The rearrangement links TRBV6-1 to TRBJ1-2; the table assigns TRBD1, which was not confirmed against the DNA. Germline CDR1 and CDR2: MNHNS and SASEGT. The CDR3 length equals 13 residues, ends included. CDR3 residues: CASSTPGPLNILL.

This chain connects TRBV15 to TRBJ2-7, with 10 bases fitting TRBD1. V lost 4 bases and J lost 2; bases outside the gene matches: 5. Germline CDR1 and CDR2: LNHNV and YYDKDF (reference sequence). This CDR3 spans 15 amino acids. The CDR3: CATSTDRGPAYEQYF. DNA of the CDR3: TGTGCCACCAGCACCGACAGGGGGCCGGCCTACGAGCAGTACTTC.

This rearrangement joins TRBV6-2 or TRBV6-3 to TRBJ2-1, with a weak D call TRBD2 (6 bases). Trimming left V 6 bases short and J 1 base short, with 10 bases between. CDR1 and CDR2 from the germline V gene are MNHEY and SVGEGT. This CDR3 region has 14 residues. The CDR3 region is CASSGRGSYNEQFF. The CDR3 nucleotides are TGTGCCAGCAGCGGGAGAGGGTCCTACAATGAGCAGTTCTTC.

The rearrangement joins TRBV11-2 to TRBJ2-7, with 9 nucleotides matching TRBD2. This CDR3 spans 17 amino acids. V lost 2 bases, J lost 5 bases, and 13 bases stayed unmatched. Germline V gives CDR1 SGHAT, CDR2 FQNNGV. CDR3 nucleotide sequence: TGTGCCAGCAGCTTAACTTTTGTGGGGACTAGCACCCACGAGCAGTACTTC. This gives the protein CASSLTFVGTSTHEQYF.

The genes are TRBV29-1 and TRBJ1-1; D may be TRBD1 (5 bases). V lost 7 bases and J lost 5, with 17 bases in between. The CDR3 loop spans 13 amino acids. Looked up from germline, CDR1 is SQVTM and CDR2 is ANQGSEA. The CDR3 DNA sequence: TGCAGCGGAAGAGGCGGGGGGGGGACTGAAGCTTTCTTT. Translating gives CSGRGGGGTEAFF.

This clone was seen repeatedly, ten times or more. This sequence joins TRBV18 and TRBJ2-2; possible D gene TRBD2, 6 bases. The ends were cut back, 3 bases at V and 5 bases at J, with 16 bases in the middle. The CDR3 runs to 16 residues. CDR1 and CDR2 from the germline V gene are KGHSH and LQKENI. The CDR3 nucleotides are TGTGCCAGCTCACCCAGAGGGAGGTCGAGGACCGGGGAGCTGTTTTTT. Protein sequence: CASSPRGRSRTGELFF.

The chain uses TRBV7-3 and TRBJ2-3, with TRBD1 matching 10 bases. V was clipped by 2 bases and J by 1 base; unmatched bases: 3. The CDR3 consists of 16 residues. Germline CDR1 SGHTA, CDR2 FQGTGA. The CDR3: CASSLAGTGGTDTQYF. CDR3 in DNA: TGTGCCAGCAGCTTAGCCGGGACAGGGGGCACAGATACGCAGTATTTT.

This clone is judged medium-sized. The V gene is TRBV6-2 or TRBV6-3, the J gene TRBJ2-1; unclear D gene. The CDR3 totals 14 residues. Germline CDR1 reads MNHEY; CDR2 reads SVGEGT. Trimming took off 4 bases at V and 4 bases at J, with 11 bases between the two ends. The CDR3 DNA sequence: TGTGCCAGCAGTTTGTCCCAGGAATACAATGAGCAGTTCTTC. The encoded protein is CASSLSQEYNEQFF.

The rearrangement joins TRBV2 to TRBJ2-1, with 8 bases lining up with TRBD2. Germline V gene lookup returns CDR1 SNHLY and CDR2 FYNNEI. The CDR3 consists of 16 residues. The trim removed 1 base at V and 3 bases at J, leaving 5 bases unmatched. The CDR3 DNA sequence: TGTGCCAGCAGTGAAGAGGAAGCGGGAGACTACAATGAGCAGTTCTTC. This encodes CASSEEEAGDYNEQFF.

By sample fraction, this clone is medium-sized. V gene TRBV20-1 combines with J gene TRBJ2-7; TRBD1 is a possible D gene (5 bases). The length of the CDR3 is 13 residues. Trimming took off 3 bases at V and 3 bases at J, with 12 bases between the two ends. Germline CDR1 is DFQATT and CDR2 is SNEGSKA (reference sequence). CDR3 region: CSASRQGGYEQYF. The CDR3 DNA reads TGCAGTGCTAGTCGGCAGGGCGGCTACGAGCAGTACTTC.

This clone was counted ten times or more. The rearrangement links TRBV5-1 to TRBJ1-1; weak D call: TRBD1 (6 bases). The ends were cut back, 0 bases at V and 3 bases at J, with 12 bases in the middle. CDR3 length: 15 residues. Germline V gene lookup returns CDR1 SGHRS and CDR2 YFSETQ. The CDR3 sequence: CASSLEQTGYTEAFF. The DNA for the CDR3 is TGCGCCAGCAGCTTGGAGCAAACAGGGTACACTGAAGCTTTCTTT. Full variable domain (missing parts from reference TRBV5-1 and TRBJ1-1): KAGVTQTPRYLIKTRGQQVTLSCSPISGHRSVSWYQQTPGQGLQFLFEYFSETQRNKGNFPGRFSGRQFSNSRSEMNVSTLELGDSALYLCASSLEQTGYTEAFFGQGTRLTVV.

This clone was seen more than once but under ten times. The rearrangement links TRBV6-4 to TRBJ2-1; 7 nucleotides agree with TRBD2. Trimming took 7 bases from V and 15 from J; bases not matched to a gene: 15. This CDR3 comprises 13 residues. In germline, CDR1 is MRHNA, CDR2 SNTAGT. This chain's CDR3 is CASIDGAIGRSFF. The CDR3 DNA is TGTGCCAGCATTGATGGGGCTATCGGGAGGTCGTTCTTC.

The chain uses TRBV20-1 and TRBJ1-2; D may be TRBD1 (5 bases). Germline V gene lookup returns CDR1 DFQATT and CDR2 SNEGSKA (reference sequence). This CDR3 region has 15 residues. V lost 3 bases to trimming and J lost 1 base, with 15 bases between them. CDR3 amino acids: CSASPGTVDNYGYTF. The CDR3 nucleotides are TGCAGTGCTAGTCCCGGGACGGTGGATAACTATGGCTACACCTTC.

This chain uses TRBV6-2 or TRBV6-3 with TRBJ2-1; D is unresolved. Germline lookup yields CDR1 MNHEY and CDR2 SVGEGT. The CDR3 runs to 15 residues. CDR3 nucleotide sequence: TGTGCGACGACGGAAACCCTAAGCTCCTACAATGAGCAGTTCTTC. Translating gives CATTETLSSYNEQFF.

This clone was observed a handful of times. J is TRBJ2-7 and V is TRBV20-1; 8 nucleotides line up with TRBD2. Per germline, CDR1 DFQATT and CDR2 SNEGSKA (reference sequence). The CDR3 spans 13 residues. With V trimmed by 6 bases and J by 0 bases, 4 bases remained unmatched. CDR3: CSAESGSSYEQYF. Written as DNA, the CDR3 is TGCAGTGCCGAAAGCGGGAGCTCCTACGAGCAGTACTTC.

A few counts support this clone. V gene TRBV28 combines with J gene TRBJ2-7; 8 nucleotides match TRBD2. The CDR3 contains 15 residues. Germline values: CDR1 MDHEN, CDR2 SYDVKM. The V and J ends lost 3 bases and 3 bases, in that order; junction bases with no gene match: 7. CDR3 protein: CASSFSGLGVYEQYF. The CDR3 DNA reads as TGTGCCAGCAGTTTTTCGGGACTAGGAGTCTACGAGCAGTACTTC. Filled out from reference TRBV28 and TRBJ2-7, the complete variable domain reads DVKVTQSSRYLVKRTGEKVFLECVQDMDHENMFWYRQDPGLGLRLIYFSYDVKMKEKGDIPEGYSVSREKKERFSLILESASTNQTSMYLCASSFSGLGVYEQYFGPGTRLTVT.

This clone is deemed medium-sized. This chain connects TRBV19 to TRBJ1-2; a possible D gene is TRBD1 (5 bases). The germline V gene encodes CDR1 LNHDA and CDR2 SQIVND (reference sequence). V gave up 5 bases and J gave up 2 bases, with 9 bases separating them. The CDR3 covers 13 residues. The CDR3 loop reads CASSFEGNYGYTF. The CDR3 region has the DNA TGTGCCAGTAGTTTCGAGGGGAACTATGGCTACACCTTC.

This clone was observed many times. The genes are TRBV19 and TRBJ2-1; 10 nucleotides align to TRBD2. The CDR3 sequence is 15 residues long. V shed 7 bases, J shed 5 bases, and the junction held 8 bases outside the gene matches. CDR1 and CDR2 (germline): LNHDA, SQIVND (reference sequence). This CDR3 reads CASKVVLAGDNEQFF. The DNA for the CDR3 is TGTGCCAGTAAGGTAGTCCTAGCGGGAGACAATGAGCAGTTCTTC.

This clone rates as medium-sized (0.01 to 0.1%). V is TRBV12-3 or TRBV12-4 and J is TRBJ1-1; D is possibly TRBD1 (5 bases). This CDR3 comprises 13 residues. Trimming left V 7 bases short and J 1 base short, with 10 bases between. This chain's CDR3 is CASILGANTEAFF. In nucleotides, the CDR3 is TGTGCCAGCATCCTCGGGGCGAACACTGAAGCTTTCTTT.

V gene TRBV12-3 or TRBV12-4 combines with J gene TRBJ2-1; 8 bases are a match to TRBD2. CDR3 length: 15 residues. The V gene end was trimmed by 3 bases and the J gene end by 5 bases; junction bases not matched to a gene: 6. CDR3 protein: CASSLGLAGNNEQFF. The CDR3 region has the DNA TGTGCCAGCAGTTTGGGTCTAGCGGGTAACAATGAGCAGTTCTTC.

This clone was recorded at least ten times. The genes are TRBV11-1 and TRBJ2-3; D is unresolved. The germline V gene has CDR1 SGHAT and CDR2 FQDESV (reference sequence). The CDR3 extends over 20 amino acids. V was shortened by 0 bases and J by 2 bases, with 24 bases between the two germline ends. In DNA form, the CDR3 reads TGTGCCAGCAGCTTAGCGGTCCCTCTGAGGAGCCTAGGCGACACAGATACGCAGTATTTT. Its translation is CASSLAVPLRSLGDTDTQYF.

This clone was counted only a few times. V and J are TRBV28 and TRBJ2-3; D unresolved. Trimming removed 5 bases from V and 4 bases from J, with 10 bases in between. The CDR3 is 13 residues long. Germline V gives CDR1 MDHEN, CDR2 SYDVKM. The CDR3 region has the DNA TGTGCCAGCAGTCCTGACACCCCAGATACGCAGTATTTT. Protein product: CASSPDTPDTQYF.

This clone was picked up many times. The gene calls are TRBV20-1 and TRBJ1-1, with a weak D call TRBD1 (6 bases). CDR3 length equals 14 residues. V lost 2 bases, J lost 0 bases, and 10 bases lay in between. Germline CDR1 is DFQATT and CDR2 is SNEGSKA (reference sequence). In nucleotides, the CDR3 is TGCAGTGCTAGACCCGGACAGCTGAACACTGAAGCTTTCTTT. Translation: CSARPGQLNTEAFF.